Listed below are T cell receptor beta chains from one sample, sequenced in a study of blood T cell repertoires in COVID-19. The table came from immunoSEQ multiplex PCR; TCRdb's copy has only in-frame clones and leaves some out. The sample comprises roughly 440,000 clones, approximately 88% of which are singletons, and over 9.5% rests with the top ten. The sample comprised peripheral blood. Every receptor here comes from a woman in her forties or fifties with COVID-19, enrolled during active disease. CDR3s include the opening cysteine and the closing phenylalanine or tryptophan. The D gene is left open where the match is weak. Clone size is stated in some rows and not others, as once, few, many or a class when expanded.

j_gene	abundance	v_gene	d_gene	CDR3nt	CDR3aa
TRBJ1-1	NA	TRBV28	NA	TGTGCCAGCAGTTTTGGCAGGGTCACTGAAGCTTTCTTT	CASSFGRVTEAFF
TRBJ2-1	NA	TRBV30	TRBD2	TGTGCCTGGAGCTCATATACTAGCGGGGGGGCCACTGAGCAGTTCTTC	CAWSSYTSGGATEQFF
TRBJ2-7	NA	TRBV5-4	TRBD2	TGTGCCAGCAGCTTCCAAAGGGCGGGGGGCTTCTACGAGCAGTACTTC	CASSFQRAGGFYEQYF
TRBJ1-1	NA	TRBV19	TRBD1	TGTGCCAGTCGAAGGCAGGGACAGCCGAACACTGAAGCTTTCTTT	CASRRQGQPNTEAFF
TRBJ1-2	NA	TRBV3-1/TRBV3-2	TRBD1	TGTGCCAGCAGCCAAGCGGGGACAGGGGCTGGCTACACCTTC	CASSQAGTGAGYTF
TRBJ2-7	NA	TRBV3-1/TRBV3-2	TRBD1	TGTGCCAGCAGCCCCGGGACAGGGAATAGCGAGCAGTACTTC	CASSPGTGNSEQYF
TRBJ1-1	NA	TRBV30	TRBD1	TGTGCCTGGCAGTCGGACAGGGGCCGTGGGGCTTTCTTT	CAWQSDRGRGAFF
TRBJ2-3	NA	TRBV27	TRBD2	TGTGCCACCGGGCAGCGGGGGGGTGGAGATACGCAGTATTTT	CATGQRGGGDTQYF
TRBJ1-1	NA	TRBV2	NA	TGTGCCAGCAGTGCTCCGTGGGGGGGCCTCATGAACACTGAAGCTTTCTTT	CASSAPWGGLMNTEAFF
TRBJ2-3	NA	TRBV30	NA	TGTGCCTGGATGCGGGCAGATACGCAGTATTTT	CAWMRADTQYF
TRBJ2-3	NA	TRBV12-3/TRBV12-4	NA	TGTGCCAGCAGTTTAAGCCCCCCAGATACGCAGTATTTT	CASSLSPPDTQYF
TRBJ2-7	NA	TRBV28	NA	TGTGCCAGCAGTTCCCCAGGGCCCTACGAGCAGTACTTC	CASSSPGPYEQYF
TRBJ2-3	NA	TRBV2	NA	TGTGCCAGCAGTGAATGGGACACGGCCGGTACGCAGTATTTT	CASSEWDTAGTQYF
TRBJ2-7	NA	TRBV11-3	NA	TGTGCCAGCAGCCCCGGAGCCGGGACACCCCCCTACGAGCAGTACTTC	CASSPGAGTPPYEQYF
TRBJ2-7	NA	TRBV27	TRBD1	TGTGCCAGCAGTTCGTCCGCCGGGACAGGGTTCACCTACGAGCAGTACTTC	CASSSSAGTGFTYEQYF
TRBJ1-3	NA	TRBV29-1	NA	TGCAGCGCCTCGCTTGAAGCAAACACCATATATTTT	CSASLEANTIYF
TRBJ1-5	NA	TRBV6-1	NA	TGTGCCAGCAGTGAAACTACAGGGTCCATTCAGCCCCAGCATTTT	CASSETTGSIQPQHF
TRBJ1-4	NA	TRBV5-1	NA	TGCGCCAGCAGCTTGGCGACAGCCCCCGAACTGTTTTTT	CASSLATAPELFF
TRBJ1-1	NA	TRBV4-1	TRBD1	TGCGCCAGCAGAGGCGGACAGGGGGCGAACACTGAAGCTTTCTTT	CASRGGQGANTEAFF
TRBJ2-5	NA	TRBV30	TRBD1	TGTGCCTGGAGTTCCCCCGGGACAGGGGGAGAAGAGACCCAGTACTTC	CAWSSPGTGGEETQYF
TRBJ1-5	NA	TRBV7-6	TRBD1	TGTGCCAGCAGCCCGGGACAGCCTAGCAATCAGCCCCAGCATTTT	CASSPGQPSNQPQHF
TRBJ2-7	NA	TRBV7-2	NA	TGTGCCAGCAGCTCGGCGGGGATTTCCTACGAGCAGTACTTC	CASSSAGISYEQYF
TRBJ1-2	NA	TRBV3-1/TRBV3-2	NA	TGTGCCAGCAGCCGTGGGGCCAGCTATGGCTACACCTTC	CASSRGASYGYTF
TRBJ2-3	NA	TRBV4-1	NA	TGCGCCAGCAGCCTCCGTCTAGCAGTAGATACGCAGTATTTT	CASSLRLAVDTQYF
TRBJ2-7	few	TRBV4-1	TRBD1	TGCGCCAGCAGACCAACGCCACAGGGGGGTTCGGGCGAGCAGTACTTC	CASRPTPQGGSGEQYF
TRBJ2-2	once	TRBV30	NA	TGTGCCTGGCGGATAGCGTCAGGGGTCCCCGGGGAGCTGTTTTTT	CAWRIASGVPGELFF
TRBJ2-5	NA	TRBV6-2/TRBV6-3	NA	TGTGCCAGCAGCAGGGACATCGCCCGGAAAGAGACCCAGTACTTC	CASSRDIARKETQYF